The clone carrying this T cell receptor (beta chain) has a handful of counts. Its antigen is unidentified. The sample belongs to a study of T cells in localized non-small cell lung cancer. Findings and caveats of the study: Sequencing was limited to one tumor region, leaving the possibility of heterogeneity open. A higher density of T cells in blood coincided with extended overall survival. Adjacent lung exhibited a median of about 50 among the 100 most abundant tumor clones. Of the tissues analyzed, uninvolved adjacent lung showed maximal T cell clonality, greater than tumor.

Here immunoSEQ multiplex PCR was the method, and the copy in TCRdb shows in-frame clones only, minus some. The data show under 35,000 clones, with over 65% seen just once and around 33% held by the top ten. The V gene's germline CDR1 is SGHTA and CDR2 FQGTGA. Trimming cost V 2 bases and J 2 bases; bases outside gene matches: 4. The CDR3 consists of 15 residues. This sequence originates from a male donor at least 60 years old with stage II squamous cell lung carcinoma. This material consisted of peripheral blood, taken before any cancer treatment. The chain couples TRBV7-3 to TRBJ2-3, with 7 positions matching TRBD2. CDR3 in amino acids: CASSLSGGNTDTQYF. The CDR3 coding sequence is TGTGCCAGCAGCTTATCCGGGGGGAACACAGATACGCAGTATTTT. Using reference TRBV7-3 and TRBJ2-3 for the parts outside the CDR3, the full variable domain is GAGVSQTPSNKVTEKGKYVELRCDPISGHTALYWYRQSLGQGPEFLIYFQGTGAADDSGLPNDRFFAVRPEGSVSTLKIQRTERGDSAVYLCASSLSGGNTDTQYFGPGTRLTVL.